A single sample gave rise to the 16 T cell receptor beta chains below, sequenced in a study of blood T cell repertoires in COVID-19. The protocol was immunoSEQ multiplex PCR, while the TCRdb copy is restricted to in-frame clones and leaves out a portion. Of some 250,000 clones in the sample, about 86% are singletons; the top ten hold over 8%. Sample: peripheral blood. These receptors all stem from a woman older than 75 with acute or convalescent COVID-19.

The J gene is TRBJ1-2, the V gene TRBV19; TRBD1 matches 7 bases. V trimming: 3 bases; J trimming: 5 bases; junction bases outside the gene matches: 9. Germline CDR1 is LNHDA and CDR2 is SQIVND (reference sequence). CDR3 length: 15 amino acids. The CDR3 protein is CASSIPPGQIYGYTF. DNA for the CDR3: TGTGCCAGTAGTATTCCCCCGGGACAGATATATGGCTACACCTTC.

The chain recombines TRBV3-1 (or the pseudogene TRBV3-2) with TRBJ2-2; 8 positions match TRBD1. The V gene's germline CDR1 is LGHDT and CDR2 YNNKEL (reference sequence). This CDR3 spans 18 amino acids. Germline trimming cut 4 bases from V and 8 bases from J; bases unmatched to any gene: 18. CDR3 in amino acids: CASSRLDRGEGSFGELFF. The CDR3 DNA sequence: TGTGCCAGCAGCCGCCTAGACAGGGGAGAAGGTAGTTTTGGGGAGCTGTTTTTT.

The J gene is TRBJ2-2, the V gene TRBV2; the D gene is possibly TRBD2 (7 bases). The germline V gene encodes CDR1 SNHLY and CDR2 FYNNEI. The CDR3 is 15 residues long. Trimming left V 4 bases short and J 6 bases short, with 15 bases between. The CDR3 loop reads CASSGGGGPSGELFF. In DNA, the CDR3 is TGTGCCAGCAGTGGTGGGGGGGGGCCTTCCGGGGAGCTGTTTTTT.

J is TRBJ2-7 and V is TRBV18, with TRBD1 as a possible D gene (5 bases). Trimming left V 1 base short and J 2 bases short, with 6 bases between. Germline CDR1 and CDR2: KGHSH and LQKENI. This CDR3 has 13 residues. CDR3 DNA: TGTGCCAGCTCACCACAGGGGACCTACGAGCAGTACTTC. Translated: CASSPQGTYEQYF.

The CDR3 here is CASSLSMTGGREKLFF. The DNA for the CDR3 is TGTGCCAGCAGTTTATCGATGACAGGGGGACGTGAAAAACTGTTTTTT. This sequence joins TRBV27 and TRBJ1-4; 9 nucleotides agree with TRBD1. The junction had 6 bases not matched to a gene; V was cut back by 0 bases and J by 7 bases. CDR1 and CDR2 (germline): MNHEY, SMNVEV (reference sequence). This CDR3 has 16 residues.

The chain uses TRBV6-2 or TRBV6-3 and TRBJ2-3; D may be TRBD2 (6 bases). Trimming removed 5 bases at V and 0 bases at J, with 9 bases between. From germline, CDR1 is MNHEY and CDR2 SVGEGT. CDR3 length: 14 amino acids. As DNA, the CDR3 is TGTGCCAGCAGTCCGGGACTCAGCACAGATACGCAGTATTTT. Protein: CASSPGLSTDTQYF.

The chain employs TRBV7-8 and TRBJ2-4; 13 bases are shared with TRBD2. Germline V CDR1 and CDR2: SGHVS, FQNEAQ. Trimming cost V 1 base and J 8 bases; bases outside gene matches: 8. The CDR3 has 17 amino acids. The CDR3: CASSLGRTSGGVDIQYF. In DNA, the CDR3 is TGTGCCAGCAGCTTAGGGCGGACTAGCGGGGGTGTAGACATTCAGTACTTC.

CDR3 amino acids: CASSQATGHSGNTIYF. The CDR3 DNA is TGTGCCAGCAGCCAAGCGACAGGCCACTCTGGAAACACCATATATTTT. The chain recombines TRBV3-1 (or the pseudogene TRBV3-2) with TRBJ1-3, with D perhaps matching TRBD1 (6 bases). This CDR3 is built from 16 residues. The germline V gene has CDR1 LGHDT and CDR2 YNNKEL (reference sequence). The germline V and J ends were trimmed by 1 base and 0 bases, with 10 bases remaining between them.

The V and J genes are TRBV5-1 and TRBJ1-6; D is uncertain. The CDR3 covers 18 residues. Germline CDR1 SGHRS, CDR2 YFSETQ. Trimming cost V 0 bases and J 0 bases, with 13 bases left between them. The CDR3 sequence: CASSLGPTKSSYNSPLHF. The DNA of the CDR3 is TGCGCCAGCAGCTTGGGTCCGACAAAGAGCTCCTATAATTCACCCCTCCACTTT.

Many counts were recorded for this clone. The chain recombines TRBV6-5 with TRBJ1-2; no reliable D call. Looked up from germline, CDR1 is MNHEY and CDR2 is SVGAGI. The CDR3 sequence is 13 residues long. V was cut by 6 bases and J by 3 bases, with 11 bases left in between. CDR3 DNA: TGTGCCAGCAGACAGCAACCCTACTATGGCTACACCTTC. It translates to CASRQQPYYGYTF.

This CDR3 is CASKLQREISGNTIYF. The CDR3 bases are TGTGCCAGTAAACTTCAAAGGGAGATCTCTGGAAACACCATATATTTT. The rearrangement uses TRBV6-6 and TRBJ1-3; D remains ambiguous. Germline CDR1 MNHNY, CDR2 SVGAGI (reference sequence). The CDR3 spans 16 residues. The germline V and J ends were trimmed by 9 bases and 0 bases, with 18 bases remaining between them.

The chain uses TRBV19 and TRBJ2-7, with D possibly being TRBD1 (6 bases). Germline V gives CDR1 LNHDA, CDR2 SQIVND (reference sequence). The CDR3 runs 14 residues. V was cut by 3 bases and J by 1 base, with 10 bases left in between. CDR3 sequence reads: CASSMRGKSYEQYF. The CDR3 bases are TGTGCCAGTAGTATGAGGGGGAAGTCCTACGAGCAGTACTTC. The full variable domain, with the rest looked up from reference TRBV19 and TRBJ2-7, is DGGITQSPKYLFRKEGQNVTLSCEQNLNHDAMYWYRQDPGQGLRLIYYSQIVNDFQKGDIAEGYSVSREKKESFPLTVTSAQKNPTAFYLCASSMRGKSYEQYFGPGTRLTVT.

The J gene is TRBJ2-7, the V gene TRBV6-1; the match to TRBD1 covers 9 bases. Trimming cost V 6 bases and J 6 bases; bases outside gene matches: 12. The CDR3 contains 15 residues. Germline-derived CDR1 and CDR2 are MNHNS and SASEGT. CDR3 region: CASRPQGAYRGEQYF. The CDR3 coding sequence is TGTGCCAGCAGACCACAGGGGGCTTACCGGGGCGAGCAGTACTTC.

Points on this clone: Other DNA sequences in this specimen translate into the identical CDR3. The CDR3: CASSLEGDSNQPQHF. In nucleotides, the CDR3 is TGCGCCAGCAGCTTGGAAGGGGATAGCAATCAGCCCCAGCATTTT. The chain recombines TRBV5-1 with TRBJ1-5; the D gene is possibly TRBD1 (5 bases). The V and J ends lost 0 bases and 0 bases respectively, with 7 bases between them. Germline V lookup: CDR1 SGHRS, CDR2 YFSETQ. There are 15 residues in the CDR3.

A single count supports this clone. DNA of the CDR3: TGCGCCAGCAGCCCGACAGAGGCGGGACAGGGAAACTATGGCTACACCTTC. Protein product: CASSPTEAGQGNYGYTF. The rearrangement uses TRBV4-1 and TRBJ1-2, with 9 nucleotides matching TRBD1. The CDR3 runs to 17 residues. The germline gives CDR1 MGHRA, CDR2 YSYEKL. Trimming at V came to 4 bases and at J to 2 bases, leaving 11 bases not matched to a gene.

This chain links TRBV3-1 (or the pseudogene TRBV3-2) with TRBJ2-3; maybe TRBD2 (6 bases). Germline CDR1 reads LGHDT; CDR2 reads YNNKEL (reference sequence). There are 15 residues in the CDR3. Trimming took 6 bases from V and 5 from J, leaving 18 bases between them. The CDR3 sequence: CASRLMGGEEDTQYF. The CDR3 DNA is TGTGCCAGCAGACTGATGGGGGGTGAGGAAGATACGCAGTATTTT.